The sequence of this TCR beta chain was determined in a study of response to subunit inactivated influenza vaccine. Study-wide results and limits: Authors suggested seasonal influenza vaccinations each recruit few new T cells.

V shed 4 bases and J 2 bases; nucleotides not matched to a gene: 3. The germline V gene has CDR1 SGHTA and CDR2 FQGNSA. This CDR3 has 16 residues. This clonotype was found a few times. The antigen is unknown. TCRdb re-derived calls from the RT-PCR reads in MiXCR, one entry per CDR3 protein. In the table there are approximately 500,000 distinct CDR3 sequences, 12% to 15% of which are singletons. The receptor comes from a man between 45 and 60 years old who received an inactivated influenza vaccine. The chain uses TRBV7-2 and TRBJ2-1, with 12 bases that match TRBD2. The source was PBMCs from blood, collected less than 13 days after vaccination. This CDR3 is CASSYASGGAYNEQFF. The DNA of the CDR3 is TGTGCCAGCAGCTATGCTAGCGGGGGGGCCTACAATGAGCAGTTCTTC.